Listed below are T cell receptor beta chains from one sample, sequenced in a study of CD8 T cells in ankylosing spondylitis. One entry per CDR3 protein results from TCRdb running MiXCR on the 5' RACE reads. Here the sample spans approximately 220,000 distinct CDR3 sequences, about 16% being singletons. Sequencing was performed on blood, either unsorted or a sorted T cell fraction (not recorded which). The receptors here all came from a male donor with ankylosing spondylitis. The CDR3 runs from the conserved cysteine through the conserved F or W.

J | V | CDR3
TRBJ1-5 | TRBV12-3/TRBV12-4 | CASSSVPTVQPQHF
TRBJ2-1 | TRBV27 | CATRVNPIASYNEQFF
TRBJ2-3 | TRBV3-1 | CASSQDNGPPSGQQYF
TRBJ2-5 | TRBV5-1 | CASSLELQTLQETQYF
TRBJ1-1 | TRBV10-3 | CAISESEESTRAFF
TRBJ2-1 | TRBV5-1 | CASSEGSGVSSYNEQFF
TRBJ2-5 | TRBV7-9 | CASSHGGYRDQETQYF
TRBJ2-1 | TRBV12-3/TRBV12-4 | CASLSFFVGTSGGATSEQFF
TRBJ2-6 | TRBV12-3/TRBV12-4 | CASRSTTAPGANVLTF
TRBJ2-7 | TRBV12-3/TRBV12-4 | CASSPLPTGDEQYF
TRBJ2-7 | TRBV7-9 | CASSPPGKTYEQYF
TRBJ1-2 | TRBV12-3/TRBV12-4 | CASSFMEALLYGYTF
TRBJ2-7 | TRBV29-1 | CSVESLFGGVSQQYF
TRBJ2-5 | TRBV25-1 | CASSEWAGQETQYF
TRBJ2-3 | TRBV29-1 | CSAWTGSADTQYF
TRBJ2-3 | TRBV4-1 | CASSQESAIPPDTQYF
TRBJ2-2 | TRBV29-1 | CSVEGTDMTGELFF
TRBJ2-1 | TRBV7-2 | CASSLERRGGFF
TRBJ2-3 | TRBV30 | CAWSEDTYTDTQYF
TRBJ2-1 | TRBV20-1 | CSARDPETSGFEQFF
TRBJ1-1 | TRBV4-3 | CASSQDQVTYTEAFF
TRBJ1-1 | TRBV5-6 | CASCDGQRKAFF
TRBJ1-5 | TRBV27 | CASSHSSGEQPQHF
TRBJ2-1 | TRBV19 | CASSIPNLIYNEQFF
TRBJ2-7 | TRBV27 | CASSSQTGGWEQYF
TRBJ2-1 | TRBV12-3/TRBV12-4 | CASSRPGQGFSNNEQFF
TRBJ1-5 | TRBV4-1 | CASSQSPGQPQHF
TRBJ2-1 | TRBV27 | CASTLAGGYNEQFF
TRBJ2-7 | TRBV12-3/TRBV12-4 | CASSFLRADEQYF
TRBJ2-1 | TRBV3-1 | CASSLGVFGNEQFF
TRBJ1-1 | TRBV9 | CASSVEGETEAFF
TRBJ2-1 | TRBV7-3 | CASSSLASPYNEQFF
TRBJ1-6 | TRBV4-1 | CASSQGGDSPLHF
TRBJ1-2 | TRBV5-1 | CASSLAPGEDYGYTF
TRBJ2-1 | TRBV12-3/TRBV12-4 | CVSRDVGGVSYNEQFF
TRBJ2-3 | TRBV12-3/TRBV12-4 | CASSLARDTQYF
TRBJ2-5 | TRBV5-1 | CASSLAPGAQETQYF
TRBJ2-7 | TRBV6-2/TRBV6-3 | CATDRRGMSYEQYF
TRBJ2-3 | TRBV4-1 | CASSARGAGGEDTQYF
TRBJ1-5 | TRBV27 | CASSLKVNQPQHF
TRBJ2-3 | TRBV3-1 | CASSGSGLAGGTDTQYF
TRBJ1-2 | TRBV6-5 | CASSYSNVADRGDYGYTF
TRBJ1-1 | TRBV28 | CASGAMNTEAFF
TRBJ1-3 | TRBV12-3/TRBV12-4 | CASSLGDSGNTIYF
TRBJ1-2 | TRBV12-3/TRBV12-4 | CASSFGRSYGYTF
TRBJ1-1 | TRBV21-1 | CASPGRTGAEAFF
TRBJ2-1 | TRBV7-9 | CAQPVGGLLSYNEQFF
TRBJ2-7 | TRBV12-3/TRBV12-4 | CASSLGLGLAGYEQYF
TRBJ1-2 | TRBV12-3/TRBV12-4 | CASSFSVIANYGYTF
TRBJ1-1 | TRBV5-1 | CASSLPTDPGTRGLEQGFTEAFF
TRBJ2-5 | TRBV3-1 | CASERGAEGETQYF
TRBJ2-7 | TRBV27 | CASSLGQDGYEQYF